What follows is one T cell receptor (beta chain) and its context. Random-hexamer reverse transcription was applied to about 0.5 to 1 ug RNA. The CDR3 of TCR beta was amplified by immunoSEQ multiplex PCR across 54 Vbeta and 13 Jbeta. TCRdb redid the calling of the immunoSEQ multiplex PCR reads with MiXCR, one entry per CDR3 protein. The repertoire consists of about 57,000 distinct CDR3 sequences, with 93% occurring once and the leading ten covering about 0.54%. Negative isolation was used for CD8+ and CD4+ T cells, and FACS enrichment was applied to TEMRA cells. The germline V gene encodes CDR1 MNHEY and CDR2 SMNVEV (reference sequence). The length of the CDR3 is 14 residues. Germline trimming cut 5 bases from V and 3 bases from J; bases unmatched to any gene: 6. These data belong to a study of CD8 T cells in Susac syndrome.

The source material was CD8+ T cells from PBMCs. The gene calls are TRBV27 and TRBJ1-1; the match to TRBD1 covers 7 bases. The source is a human donor with multiple sclerosis. The CDR3 coding sequence is TGTGCCAGCAGTCAGTTGACAGGGTACACTGAAGCTTTCTTT. This codes for CASSQLTGYTEAFF.